The rows below give T cell receptor beta chains drawn from one sample of a study of T-cell reconstitution after alpha-beta-depleted transplantation in children. TCRdb ran MiXCR on the PCR reads and lists one entry per CDR3 protein. The table lists about 200,000 distinct CDR3 sequences, 5.5% to 7% of them singletons. This specimen consisted of PBMCs, obtained before TCRalphabeta/CD19-depleted stem cell transplant. The receptors were sampled from a girl in the first two years of life with combined immunodeficiency, due to receive a stem cell transplant. Both conserved end residues are part of each CDR3. A D gene is named only where the DNA matches it firmly. A clone size is listed for some rows: how often the clone was seen (once, few, many), or a class if it is expanded.

TRBV7-3	NA	TRBJ2-7	many	TGTGCCAGCAGCTTGACATTACAGGGTTTGGATCCCTACGAGCAGTACTTC	CASSLTLQGLDPYEQYF
TRBV29-1	NA	TRBJ1-1	many	TGCAGCGTTGTTCCGGCAGGCATGAACACTGAAGCTTTCTTT	CSVVPAGMNTEAFF
TRBV4-2	NA	TRBJ1-2	many	TGTGCCAGCAGCCAAGAACCTCAGGCGGACTATGGCTACACCTTC	CASSQEPQADYGYTF
TRBV14	TRBD2	TRBJ2-1	many	TGTGCCAGCAGCCAAGGACTAGCGGGGGGGCCATTCAATGAGCAGTTCTTC	CASSQGLAGGPFNEQFF
TRBV7-9	NA	TRBJ2-7	NA	TGTGCCAGCACCCCGTGGCTCTCCTACGAGCAGTACTTC	CASTPWLSYEQYF
TRBV7-3	NA	TRBJ2-1	many	TGTGCCAGCAGCTTAGAGGCCCGCAGTACTGAGCAGTTCTTC	CASSLEARSTEQFF
TRBV10-3	TRBD1	TRBJ2-2	many	TGTGCCATCAGGCTGGACAGGGACCCAACCTCCCCCTCTTCGAACACCGGGGAGCTGTTTTTT	CAIRLDRDPTSPSSNTGELFF
TRBV15	NA	TRBJ1-1	NA	TGTGCCACCAGCAGAGATCTCTGGAGTGGGGGGAACACTGAAGCTTTCTTT	CATSRDLWSGGNTEAFF
TRBV29-1	NA	TRBJ2-4	many	TGCAGCGTTGAGACGGCAGGGGGGAAAAACATTCAGTACTTC	CSVETAGGKNIQYF
TRBV25-1	NA	TRBJ2-5	many	TGTGCCAGCAGTGAATATGGGCAGGAGACCCAGTACTTC	CASSEYGQETQYF
TRBV12-3/TRBV12-4	TRBD2	TRBJ2-7	few	TGTGCCAGCAGCCTTGGCACTAGCGCGATTTACGAGCAGTACTTC	CASSLGTSAIYEQYF
TRBV6-5	NA	TRBJ1-2	many	TGTGCCAGCAGTTACTCGAACAGGGTCGGTGGCTACACCTTC	CASSYSNRVGGYTF
TRBV28	TRBD2	TRBJ2-3	many	TGTGCCAGCAGTTTATTGGCATCCTGGACTAGCGGGAGGGCCGATGATACGCAGTATTTT	CASSLLASWTSGRADDTQYF
TRBV6-6	NA	TRBJ2-5	many	TGTGCCAGCACCACGGTAGAGACCCAGTACTTC	CASTTVETQYF
TRBV19	TRBD1	TRBJ1-1	many	TGTGCCAGTAGTATGCAGGGGGCCACTGAAGCTTTCTTT	CASSMQGATEAFF
TRBV11-3	NA	TRBJ2-3	many	TGTGCCAGCAGCTTAGAAGATCGGGTTTTAAGCACAGATACGCAGTATTTT	CASSLEDRVLSTDTQYF
TRBV7-8	NA	TRBJ2-7	many	TGTGCCAGCAGGGAGCTAGGTATCTCCTACGAGCAGTACTTC	CASRELGISYEQYF
TRBV12-3/TRBV12-4	TRBD2	TRBJ2-3	many	TGTGCCAGCAGTTTAGCTTGGACTAGCGGGGGAACAGATACGCAGTATTTT	CASSLAWTSGGTDTQYF
TRBV18	NA	TRBJ2-7	NA	TGTGCCAGCTCAATACAGGGAGGCGGCGAGCAGTACTTC	CASSIQGGGEQYF
TRBV11-2	TRBD2	TRBJ2-7	few	TGTGCCAGCACCGACCTCGGACTAGCGCTGGACGAGCAGTACTTC	CASTDLGLALDEQYF
TRBV4-3	TRBD1	TRBJ2-1	NA	TGCGCCAGCAGCCCGGGACAGGGTTGGGAGCAGTTCTTC	CASSPGQGWEQFF
TRBV7-9	TRBD1	TRBJ2-3	few	TGTGCCAGCAGCTTAGGCACAGGGGGCTCTACGCAGTATTTT	CASSLGTGGSTQYF
TRBV28	TRBD2	TRBJ2-3	many	TGTGCCAGCAGTTTGCGGGAGGGATTATCTAGCACAGATACGCAGTATTTT	CASSLREGLSSTDTQYF